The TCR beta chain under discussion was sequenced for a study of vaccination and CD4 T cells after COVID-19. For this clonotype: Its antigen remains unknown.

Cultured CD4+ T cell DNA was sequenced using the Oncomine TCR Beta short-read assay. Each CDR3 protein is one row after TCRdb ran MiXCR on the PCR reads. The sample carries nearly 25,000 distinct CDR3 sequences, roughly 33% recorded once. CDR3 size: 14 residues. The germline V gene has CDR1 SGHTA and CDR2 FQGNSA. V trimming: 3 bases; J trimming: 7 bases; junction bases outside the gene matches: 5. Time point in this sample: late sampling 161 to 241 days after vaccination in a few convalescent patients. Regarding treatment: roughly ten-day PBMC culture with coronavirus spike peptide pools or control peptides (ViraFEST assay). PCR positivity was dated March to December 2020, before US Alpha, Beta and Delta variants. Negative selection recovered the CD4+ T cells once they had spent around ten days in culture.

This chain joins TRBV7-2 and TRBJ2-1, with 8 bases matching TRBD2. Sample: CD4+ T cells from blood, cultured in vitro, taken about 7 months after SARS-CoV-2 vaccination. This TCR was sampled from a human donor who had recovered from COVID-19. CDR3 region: CASSFREGRNEQFF. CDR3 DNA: TGTGCCAGCAGCTTTCGGGAGGGCCGGAATGAGCAGTTCTTC.